What follows is one T cell receptor (beta chain) and its context. Its matching antigen is unknown. The table came from immunoSEQ multiplex PCR; TCRdb's copy has only in-frame clones and leaves some out. The sample lists 10,000 to 15,000 clones; about nine tenths were seen once. These data belong to a study of T cell clonotyping in hematopoietic cell transplantation. Study-wide results and limits: Higher Inverse Simpson Index values in graft donor and pretransplant recipient predicted broader posttransplant TCR diversity. CD4 and CD8 repertoire contributions could not be separated without sorting. After transplant, recipient diversity fell while pathologically expanded clonotypes grew through day 180.

The CDR3 consists of 14 residues. V was shortened by 3 bases and J by 2 bases, with 10 bases between the two germline ends. The V gene's germline CDR1 is PRHDT and CDR2 FYEKMQ (reference sequence). Blood collection times were about day -28 and days 30, 100, 180 posttransplant. The V gene is TRBV13, the J gene TRBJ1-1; D gene uncertain. The receptor was derived from a female patient aged 45 to 65 who had an allogeneic stem cell transplant from an unrelated donor, so the T cells may come from the graft donor. Some clones in this sample may be carry-over from other donors' samples. Sequenced material: PBMCs, taken 100 days after allogeneic stem cell transplant. CDR3 residues: CASSLRDFNTEAFF. The DNA for the CDR3 is TGTGCCAGCAGCTTGAGAGATTTCAACACTGAAGCTTTCTTT.